Each of the 23 T cell receptor beta chains below was sequenced from the same sample in a study of blood T cell repertoires in COVID-19. Only in-frame clones appear in the TCRdb table, and some are missing; sequencing was by immunoSEQ multiplex PCR. The sample yields approximately 97,000 clones, about 78% seen once. Sequenced input: peripheral blood. These receptors all stem from a man in his sixties with active or convalescent COVID-19.

The chain recombines TRBV1 with TRBJ2-7; TRBD1 is taken as the D call from the table, unchecked against the DNA. TRBV1 is tagged as a pseudogene. This CDR3 region has 17 residues. CDR3 sequence: CTSSQDRYGTGLYEQYF. The CDR3 DNA reads as TGCACCAGCAGCCAAGATCGGTACGGGACAGGGCTTTACGAGCAGTACTTC.

V and J are TRBV6-5 and TRBJ2-1; D perhaps matches TRBD2 (6 bases). CDR1 MNHEY and CDR2 SVGAGI come from the germline V gene. Trimming pared 6 bases from V and 3 bases from J, leaving 12 bases between. This CDR3 spans 14 amino acids. As DNA, the CDR3 is TGTGCCAGCAGCCCCGGAGGGGACTACAATGAGCAGTTCTTC. As protein: CASSPGGDYNEQFF.

This sequence joins TRBV18 and TRBJ2-1, with 9 bases matching TRBD2. The CDR3 is 18 amino acids. The V gene's germline CDR1 is KGHSH and CDR2 LQKENI. The V segment lost 0 bases and the J segment 3 bases; nucleotides outside the gene matches: 9. The CDR3 DNA sequence: TGTGCCAGCTCACCACCACAGCTAGCGGGAACCAGCTACAATGAGCAGTTCTTC. Translating gives CASSPPQLAGTSYNEQFF.

This clone was seen only once. The chain recombines TRBV3-1 (or the pseudogene TRBV3-2) with TRBJ2-1, with a weak D call TRBD2 (6 bases). The CDR3 covers 14 residues. CDR1 and CDR2 (germline): LGHDT, YNNKEL (reference sequence). With 8 bases removed from V and 4 bases from J, the gap between germline ends came to 15 bases. The CDR3 coding sequence is TGTGCCAGCCGAGGGTCGGGGAGGTACAATGAGCAGTTCTTC. Protein sequence: CASRGSGRYNEQFF.

The genes are TRBV9 and TRBJ1-1; maybe TRBD1 (5 bases). V lost 4 bases to trimming and J lost 2 bases, with 12 bases between them. CDR1 SGDLS and CDR2 YYNGEE come from the germline V gene. This CDR3 comprises 14 residues. DNA for the CDR3: TGTGCCAGCAGCCCTCGGACAAAAAACACTGAAGCTTTCTTT. It codes for CASSPRTKNTEAFF.

The chain couples TRBV18 to TRBJ2-4; 16 nucleotides line up with TRBD2. Germline V gives CDR1 KGHSH, CDR2 LQKENI. Trimming removed 3 bases from V and 7 bases from J; junction bases left unmatched: 3. The CDR3 covers 16 residues. CDR3 nucleotide sequence: TGTGCCAGCTCACCGGGACTAGCGGGAGGGATTAACATTCAGTACTTC. Residues: CASSPGLAGGINIQYF.

The CDR3 nucleotides are TGTGCCAGCAGCTCCGGACAGGGGGAGTTCTTC. It yields the protein CASSSGQGEFF. The chain employs TRBV11-2 and TRBJ2-1; 10 positions match TRBD1. There are 11 residues in the CDR3. Germline V gives CDR1 SGHAT, CDR2 FQNNGV. Trimming removed 4 bases from V and 14 bases from J; junction bases left unmatched: 2. The variable domain in full, with the rest retrieved from reference TRBV11-2 and TRBJ2-1, is EAGVAQSPRYKIIEKRQSVAFWCNPISGHATLYWYQQILGQGPKLLIQFQNNGVVDDSQLPKDRFSAERLKGVDSTLKIQPAKLEDSAVYLCASSSGQGEFFGPGTRLTVL.

About this clone itself: Other nucleotide sequences from this sample produce the same CDR3. The chain has TRBV9 and TRBJ2-3; D is possibly TRBD2 (5 bases). V gave up 0 bases and J gave up 2 bases, with 10 bases separating them. The CDR3 has 15 residues. Germline CDR1 reads SGDLS; CDR2 reads YYNGEE. CDR3 bases: TGTGCCAGCAGCGTAGCTCCTAGCTCCACAGATACGCAGTATTTT. It encodes CASSVAPSSTDTQYF.

The chain has TRBV4-1 and TRBJ2-4, with 9 bases aligning to TRBD2. The CDR3 loop spans 17 amino acids. Germline assignment: CDR1 MGHRA and CDR2 YSYEKL. Losses at the gene ends were 0 bases for V and 8 bases for J; bases not matched to a gene: 11. CDR3 in DNA: TGCGCCAGCAGCCAAGATTGGCTAGCGGGGCCAAGGGACATTCAGTACTTC. Translating it yields CASSQDWLAGPRDIQYF.

V is TRBV21-1 and J is TRBJ2-3; TRBD2, as called in the table, went unchecked against the DNA. TRBV21-1 corresponds to a pseudogene. The CDR3 is 19 amino acids. In nucleotides, the CDR3 is TGTGCCAGCAGCAAAAGGACTAGCGGAAGGATTTTTTGCACAGATACGCAGTATTTT. Amino acids: CASSKRTSGRIFCTDTQYF.

The V call is TRBV5-1, the J call TRBJ2-1; 8 positions agree with TRBD1. There are 15 residues in the CDR3. Germline-derived CDR1 and CDR2 are SGHRS and YFSETQ. Losses at the gene ends were 3 bases for V and 3 bases for J; bases not matched to a gene: 5. CDR3 sequence (DNA): TGCGCCAGCAGCTCCCGGGACAGGATCTACAATGAGCAGTTCTTC. Translation gives CASSSRDRIYNEQFF.

This clone was picked up one time. The chain combines TRBV21-1 with TRBJ2-7; the tabulated D call, TRBD1, remains unverified against the DNA. TRBV21-1 is a listed pseudogene. This CDR3 contains 11 residues. CDR3 DNA sequence: TGTGCCAGCATCCACAGCTACGAGCAGTACGTC. This sequence encodes CASIHSYEQYV.

V is TRBV7-2 and J is TRBJ2-1, with a possible D match to TRBD1 (5 bases). The CDR3 covers 13 residues. Between the trimmed V and J ends, which lost 5 bases and 2 bases, there was a span of 7 bases. In germline, CDR1 is SGHTA, CDR2 FQGNSA. The CDR3: CASSKDTYNEQFF. The CDR3, as DNA: TGTGCCAGCAGCAAGGACACCTACAATGAGCAGTTCTTC.

V usage is TRBV5-1 and J usage is TRBJ1-3; possibly TRBD1 for D (6 bases). Germline-derived CDR1 and CDR2 are SGHRS and YFSETQ. CDR3 length: 14 amino acids. V was shortened by 3 bases and J by 1 base, with 8 bases between the two germline ends. In nucleotides, the CDR3 is TGCGCCAGCAGCTCACAGGGTTCTGGAAACACCATATATTTT. Its protein product is CASSSQGSGNTIYF.

The chain combines TRBV28 with TRBJ1-2; possible D gene TRBD1, 6 bases. The CDR3 sequence is 12 residues long. The V and J ends lost 10 bases and 0 bases respectively, with 9 bases between them. Germline V lookup: CDR1 MDHEN, CDR2 SYDVKM. The CDR3 reads CAIRTANYGYTF. CDR3 bases: TGTGCCATAAGGACAGCTAACTATGGCTACACCTTC.

V and J are TRBV3-1 (or the pseudogene TRBV3-2) and TRBJ2-1, with 9 bases that match TRBD2. CDR3 size: 15 residues. In germline, CDR1 is LGHDT, CDR2 YNNKEL (reference sequence). V shed 3 bases, J shed 7 bases, and the junction held 7 bases outside the gene matches. CDR3 coding DNA: TGTGCCAGCAGCCACAGGCGGGAGGGCCTGAATGAGCAGTTCTTC. It yields the protein CASSHRREGLNEQFF.

The CDR3 loop reads CASNLDRGTEAFF. The CDR3 coding sequence is TGTGCCAGCAATCTAGACAGGGGTACTGAAGCTTTCTTT. The chain links TRBV6-5 to TRBJ1-1; 8 nucleotides match TRBD1. Germline-derived CDR1 and CDR2 are MNHEY and SVGAGI. Losses at the gene ends were 7 bases for V and 5 bases for J; bases not matched to a gene: 6. The CDR3 loop spans 13 amino acids.

The chain joins TRBV12-5 to TRBJ1-3; 9 bases agree with TRBD1. Germline trimming cut 0 bases from V and 4 bases from J; bases unmatched to any gene: 7. Germline V gives CDR1 LGHNT, CDR2 FRNRAP. The CDR3 spans 17 residues. For the CDR3, the DNA is TGTGCTAGTGGTTTGGTACGTGGGACAGGGTCCGGAAACACCATATATTTT. Residues: CASGLVRGTGSGNTIYF.

J is TRBJ2-3 and V is TRBV28; 9 bases match TRBD1. Germline V gene data show CDR1 as MDHEN and CDR2 as SYDVKM. The CDR3 has 13 residues. J lost 2 bases, V lost 8 bases, and 2 bases had no gene match. This CDR3 reads CASRTGDTDTQYF. In nucleotides, the CDR3 is TGTGCCAGCCGGACAGGGGACACAGATACGCAGTATTTT.

This clone was counted only a few times. V is TRBV6-2 or TRBV6-3 and J is TRBJ2-1, with D tentatively TRBD2 (6 bases). V was clipped by 2 bases and J by 4 bases, with 15 bases between them. Germline V CDR1 and CDR2: MNHEY, SVGEGT. This CDR3 is 16 amino acids long. CDR3 DNA sequence: TGTGCCAGCAGTTACCCATCTCTAGCGACGTACAATGAGCAGTTCTTC. Its translation is CASSYPSLATYNEQFF.

The rearrangement links TRBV11-2 to TRBJ2-2; TRBD2 matches at 7 bases. The junction had 4 bases not matched to a gene; V was cut back by 1 base and J by 5 bases. Germline-derived CDR1 and CDR2 are SGHAT and FQNNGV. The length of the CDR3 is 15 residues. CDR3 protein: CASSLAVSGTGELFF. In DNA form, the CDR3 reads TGTGCCAGCAGCTTAGCAGTTAGCGGGACCGGGGAGCTGTTTTTT.

The V gene is TRBV5-1, the J gene TRBJ2-2; D perhaps matches TRBD1 (5 bases). The germline CDR1 and CDR2 sequences are SGHRS and YFSETQ. CDR3 length: 15 amino acids. V was clipped by 3 bases and J by 3 bases, with 12 bases between them. CDR3 bases: TGCGCCAGCAGCTACCAGGGTCCCCACACCGGGGAGCTGTTTTTT. Protein: CASSYQGPHTGELFF.

This chain connects TRBV7-2 to TRBJ2-5, with 7 bases fitting TRBD2. The CDR3 spans 15 residues. Germline V CDR1 and CDR2: SGHTA, FQGNSA. J lost 7 bases, V lost 1 base, and 9 bases had no gene match. DNA for the CDR3: TGTGCCAGCAGCTTAGACGCTAGCGGTAGTAGGACCCAGTACTTC. Residues: CASSLDASGSRTQYF.